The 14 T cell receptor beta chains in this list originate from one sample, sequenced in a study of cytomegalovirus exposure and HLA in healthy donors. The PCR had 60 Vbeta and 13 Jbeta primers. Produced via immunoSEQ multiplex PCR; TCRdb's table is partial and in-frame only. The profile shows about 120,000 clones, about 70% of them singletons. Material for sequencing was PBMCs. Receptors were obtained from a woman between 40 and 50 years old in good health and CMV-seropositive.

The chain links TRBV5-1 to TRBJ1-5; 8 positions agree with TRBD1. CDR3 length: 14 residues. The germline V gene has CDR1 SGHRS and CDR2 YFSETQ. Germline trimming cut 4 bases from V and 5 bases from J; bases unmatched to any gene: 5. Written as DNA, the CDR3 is TGCGCCAGCAGCCGACAGGGGATGGATCAGCCCCAGCATTTT. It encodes CASSRQGMDQPQHF.

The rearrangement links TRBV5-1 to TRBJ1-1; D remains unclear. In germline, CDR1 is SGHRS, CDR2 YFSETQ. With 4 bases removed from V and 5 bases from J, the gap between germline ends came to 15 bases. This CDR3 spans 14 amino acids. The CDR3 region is CASSLLPAGTEAFF. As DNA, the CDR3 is TGCGCCAGCAGCCTTCTCCCGGCGGGTACTGAAGCTTTCTTT.

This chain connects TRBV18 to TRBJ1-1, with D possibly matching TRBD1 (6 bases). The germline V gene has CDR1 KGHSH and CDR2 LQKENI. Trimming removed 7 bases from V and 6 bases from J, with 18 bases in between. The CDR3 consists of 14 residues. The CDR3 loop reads CASLPLQGRSEAFF. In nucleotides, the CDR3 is TGTGCCAGCTTGCCATTACAGGGAAGGTCTGAAGCTTTCTTT.

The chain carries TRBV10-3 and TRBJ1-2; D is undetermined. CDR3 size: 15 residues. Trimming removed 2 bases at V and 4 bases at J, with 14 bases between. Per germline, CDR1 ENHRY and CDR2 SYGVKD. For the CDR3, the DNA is TGTGCCATCAGTGAGGGGCCTTTCGAATCCTATGGCTACACCTTC. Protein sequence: CAISEGPFESYGYTF.

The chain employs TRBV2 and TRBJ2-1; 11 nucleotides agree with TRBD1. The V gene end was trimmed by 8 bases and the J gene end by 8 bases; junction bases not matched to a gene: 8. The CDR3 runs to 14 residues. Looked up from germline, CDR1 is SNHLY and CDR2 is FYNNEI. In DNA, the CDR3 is TGTGCCAGCGGCGGGGGACAGGGGGTTTATGAGCAGTTCTTC. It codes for CASGGGQGVYEQFF. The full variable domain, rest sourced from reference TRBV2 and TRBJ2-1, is EPEVTQTPSHQVTQMGQEVILRCVPISNHLYFYWYRQILGQKVEFLVSFYNNEISEKSEIFDDQFSVERPDGSNFTLKIRSTKLEDSAMYFCASGGGQGVYEQFFGPGTRLTVL.

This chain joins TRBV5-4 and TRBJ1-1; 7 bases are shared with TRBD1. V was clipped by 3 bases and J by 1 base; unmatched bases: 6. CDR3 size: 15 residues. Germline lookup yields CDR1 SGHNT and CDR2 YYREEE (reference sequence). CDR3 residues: CASSSTGTANTEAFF. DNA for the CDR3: TGTGCCAGCAGCTCAACCGGGACAGCGAACACTGAAGCTTTCTTT.

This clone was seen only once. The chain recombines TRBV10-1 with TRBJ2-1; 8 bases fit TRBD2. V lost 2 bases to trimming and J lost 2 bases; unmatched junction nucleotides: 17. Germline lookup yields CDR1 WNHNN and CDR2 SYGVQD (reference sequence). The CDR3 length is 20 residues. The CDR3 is CASSESPPITSGTTYNEQFF. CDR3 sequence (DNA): TGCGCCAGCAGTGAGAGCCCCCCGATAACTAGCGGAACAACCTACAATGAGCAGTTCTTC.

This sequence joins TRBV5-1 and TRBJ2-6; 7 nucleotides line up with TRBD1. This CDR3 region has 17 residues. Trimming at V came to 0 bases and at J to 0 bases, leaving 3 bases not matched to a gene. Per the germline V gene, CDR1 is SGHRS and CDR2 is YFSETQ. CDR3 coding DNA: TGCGCCAGCAGCTTGGCAGGGGGTTTCTCTGGGGCCAACGTCCTGACTTTC. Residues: CASSLAGGFSGANVLTF.

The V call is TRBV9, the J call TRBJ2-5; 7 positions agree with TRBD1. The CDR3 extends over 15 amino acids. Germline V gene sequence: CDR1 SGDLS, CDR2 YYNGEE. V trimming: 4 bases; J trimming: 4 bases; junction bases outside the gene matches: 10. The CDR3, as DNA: TGTGCCAGCAGCTTCAGACAGGGCGTCCTAGAGACCCAGTACTTC. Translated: CASSFRQGVLETQYF.

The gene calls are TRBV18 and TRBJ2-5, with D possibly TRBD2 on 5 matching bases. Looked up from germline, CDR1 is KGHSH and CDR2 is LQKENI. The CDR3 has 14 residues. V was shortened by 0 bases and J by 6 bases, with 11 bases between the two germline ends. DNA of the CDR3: TGTGCCAGCTCACCACCTTACGGGATTAAGACCCAGTACTTC. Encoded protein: CASSPPYGIKTQYF.

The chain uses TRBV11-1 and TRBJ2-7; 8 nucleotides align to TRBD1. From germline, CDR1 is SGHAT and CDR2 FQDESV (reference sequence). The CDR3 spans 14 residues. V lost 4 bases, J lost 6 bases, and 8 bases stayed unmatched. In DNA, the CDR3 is TGTGCCAGCAGCTCCATGGACAGGGAAAGCGAGCAGTACTTC. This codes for CASSSMDRESEQYF.

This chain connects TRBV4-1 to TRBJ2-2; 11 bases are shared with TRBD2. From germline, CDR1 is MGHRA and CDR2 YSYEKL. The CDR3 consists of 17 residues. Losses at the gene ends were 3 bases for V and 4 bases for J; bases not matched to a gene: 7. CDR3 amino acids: CASSHVAGGLLTGELFF. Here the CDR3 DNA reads TGCGCCAGCAGCCATGTAGCGGGGGGGCTACTCACCGGGGAGCTGTTTTTT.

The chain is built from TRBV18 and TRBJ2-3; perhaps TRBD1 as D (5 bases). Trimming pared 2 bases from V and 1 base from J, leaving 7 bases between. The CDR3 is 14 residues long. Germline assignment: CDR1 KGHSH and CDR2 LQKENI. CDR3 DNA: TGTGCCAGCTCACCATTACAGGGCACAGATACGCAGTATTTT. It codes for CASSPLQGTDTQYF.

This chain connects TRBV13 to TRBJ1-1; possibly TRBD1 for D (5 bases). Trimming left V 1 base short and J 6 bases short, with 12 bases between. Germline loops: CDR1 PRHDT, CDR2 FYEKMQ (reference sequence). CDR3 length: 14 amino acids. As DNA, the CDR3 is TGTGCCAGCAGCTTAGAGGGGATTGGCCCTGAAGCTTTCTTT. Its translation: CASSLEGIGPEAFF.